The 20 T cell receptor beta chains below were found in one sample sequenced in a study of T cell responses to AZD1222 COVID-19 vaccine. TCRdb keeps only in-frame clones here, not all; method: immunoSEQ multiplex PCR. The sample comprises about 98,000 clones, roughly 83% of which are singletons, and more than 15% rests with the top ten. The sequences come from peripheral blood, collected on day 0 of AZD1222 vaccination. The receptors originated from an adult in good health.

Here the CDR3 reads CASSSSGGANYGYTF. The DNA for the CDR3 is TGTGCCAGCAGCTCATCAGGGGGCGCGAACTATGGCTACACCTTC. The V and J genes are TRBV6-6 and TRBJ1-2; TRBD1 agrees at 8 bases. Germline loops: CDR1 MNHNY, CDR2 SVGAGI (reference sequence). The CDR3 is 15 amino acids. V shed 6 bases and J 2 bases; nucleotides not matched to a gene: 8.

The rearrangement links TRBV3-1 (or the pseudogene TRBV3-2) to TRBJ1-6, with a tentative D call TRBD1 (6 bases). The ends were cut back, 1 base at V and 3 bases at J, with 10 bases in the middle. The CDR3 is 16 residues long. Germline CDR1 is LGHDT and CDR2 is YNNKEL (reference sequence). The CDR3 loop is CASSQGGGFYNSPLHF. DNA for the CDR3: TGTGCCAGCAGCCAAGGGGGGGGCTTCTATAATTCACCCCTCCACTTT.

V and J are TRBV29-1 and TRBJ2-7; D is unresolved. This CDR3 region has 12 residues. The V gene lost 4 bases and the J gene lost 5 bases, with 12 bases spanning the gap. Germline V gene sequence: CDR1 SQVTM, CDR2 ANQGSEA. The CDR3 nucleotides are TGCAGCGTTGGAGAGCTAACAAACGAGCAGTACTTC. It encodes CSVGELTNEQYF.

The gene calls are TRBV7-9 and TRBJ1-1; D remains ambiguous. This CDR3 spans 14 amino acids. V lost 4 bases, J lost 1 base, and 10 bases lay in between. From germline, CDR1 is SEHNR and CDR2 FQNEAQ (reference sequence). The CDR3 sequence is CASSSAGSNTEAFF. In nucleotides, the CDR3 is TGTGCCAGCAGCTCCGCAGGTTCGAACACTGAAGCTTTCTTT. The variable domain in full, completed from reference TRBV7-9 and TRBJ1-1, reads DTGVSQNPRHKITKRGQNVTFRCDPISEHNRLYWYRQTLGQGPEFLTYFQNEAQLEKSRLLSDRFSAERPKGSFSTLEIQRTEQGDSAMYLCASSSAGSNTEAFFGQGTRLTVV.

This chain uses TRBV5-8 with TRBJ2-2; perhaps TRBD2 as D (6 bases). This CDR3 is built from 16 residues. Trimming took off 4 bases at V and 4 bases at J, with 17 bases between the two ends. Germline V gene lookup returns CDR1 SGHTS and CDR2 YDEGEE. This CDR3 is CASSRRAGPSTGELFF. The CDR3 DNA follows: TGTGCCAGCAGCCGGAGGGCGGGGCCTTCCACCGGGGAGCTGTTTTTT.

This clone appeared a single time. The chain combines TRBV15 with TRBJ1-5; a possible D gene is TRBD1 (5 bases). The V end lost 3 bases, the J end lost 7 bases, and 16 bases lay between the germline ends. In germline, CDR1 is LNHNV, CDR2 YYDKDF (reference sequence). The CDR3 loop spans 15 amino acids. CDR3 protein: CATSRERVEGQPQHF. CDR3 in DNA: TGTGCCACCAGCAGGGAGCGAGTGGAGGGGCAGCCCCAGCATTTT.

This clone was detected only once. The chain has TRBV5-1 and TRBJ1-6, with unresolved D. Trimming took off 0 bases at V and 10 bases at J, with 17 bases between the two ends. The germline V gene encodes CDR1 SGHRS and CDR2 YFSETQ. CDR3 length: 16 residues. The CDR3 is CASSLAAGRLGSPLHF. In nucleotides, the CDR3 is TGCGCCAGCAGCTTGGCTGCAGGCCGACTTGGATCACCCCTCCACTTT. Combining the CDR3 with reference TRBV5-1 and TRBJ1-6 gives the whole variable domain KAGVTQTPRYLIKTRGQQVTLSCSPISGHRSVSWYQQTPGQGLQFLFEYFSETQRNKGNFPGRFSGRQFSNSRSEMNVSTLELGDSALYLCASSLAAGRLGSPLHFGNGTRLTVT.

The V and J genes are TRBV9 and TRBJ1-4; 10 nucleotides line up with TRBD1. The CDR3 is 14 amino acids. Losses at the gene ends were 3 bases for V and 8 bases for J; bases not matched to a gene: 4. The germline V gene has CDR1 SGDLS and CDR2 YYNGEE. CDR3 coding DNA: TGTGCCAGCAGCGCGACAGGGGGCAAGGAAAAACTGTTTTTT. This translates into CASSATGGKEKLFF.

This clone was picked up one time. The V and J genes are TRBV7-2 and TRBJ2-2; D perhaps matches TRBD1 (6 bases). Trimming stripped 6 bases from V and 6 bases from J, with 8 bases between. The CDR3 covers 12 residues. Germline V gene data show CDR1 as SGHTA and CDR2 as FQGNSA. CDR3 coding DNA: TGTGCCAGCAGTTCAGGGGCCGGGGAGCTGTTTTTT. Its translation: CASSSGAGELFF.

This rearrangement joins TRBV28 to TRBJ2-4; 10 bases fit TRBD1. Germline V lookup: CDR1 MDHEN, CDR2 SYDVKM. This CDR3 is 15 amino acids long. J was trimmed by 8 bases and V by 5 bases; bases with no gene match: 9. This chain's CDR3 is CASSTGTGARYIQYF. The CDR3 DNA reads TGTGCCAGCAGTACTGGGACAGGGGCTAGATACATTCAGTACTTC.

This chain links TRBV2 with TRBJ1-2; D is uncertain. Per the germline V gene, CDR1 is SNHLY and CDR2 is FYNNEI. Trimming left V 0 bases short and J 13 bases short, with 9 bases between. CDR3 length equals 11 residues. The CDR3 DNA follows: TGTGCCAGCAGTGAAGCTATGCTTTTCACCTTC. Amino acid sequence: CASSEAMLFTF.

This rearrangement joins TRBV11-3 to TRBJ2-5, with 9 positions matching TRBD1. Germline-derived CDR1 and CDR2 are SGHNT and YENEEA. Trimming at V came to 3 bases and at J to 0 bases, leaving 11 bases not matched to a gene. CDR3 length: 18 residues. The CDR3 DNA reads TGTGCCAGCAGCTTCGGACAGGGGACCACTTTAAACCAAGAGACCCAGTACTTC. Translating it yields CASSFGQGTTLNQETQYF.

The chain uses TRBV29-1 and TRBJ2-1, with 10 bases identical to TRBD2. Germline V gives CDR1 SQVTM, CDR2 ANQGSEA. The CDR3 totals 16 residues. Germline trimming cut 7 bases from V and 8 bases from J; bases unmatched to any gene: 17. This CDR3 reads CSASLGLAGGGDEQFF. In DNA, the CDR3 is TGCAGCGCTTCCTTGGGGTTAGCGGGGGGTGGGGATGAGCAGTTCTTC.

This clone has just a few counts. This chain connects TRBV5-6 to TRBJ1-2, with a tentative D call TRBD1 (5 bases). The CDR3 consists of 14 residues. Trimming cost V 1 base and J 4 bases, with 11 bases left between them. Germline assignment: CDR1 SGHDT and CDR2 YYEEEE. CDR3 nucleotides: TGTGCCAGCAGCTTGTGGGAGGGGACCTATGGCTACACCTTC. Encoded protein: CASSLWEGTYGYTF.

The chain is built from TRBV10-1 and TRBJ2-1, with 8 bases that match TRBD2. Trimming cost V 4 bases and J 4 bases; bases outside gene matches: 6. Per germline, CDR1 WNHNN and CDR2 SYGVQD (reference sequence). CDR3 size: 15 residues. CDR3 amino acids: CASSATSGPYNEQFF. DNA of the CDR3: TGCGCCAGCAGTGCAACTAGCGGCCCTTACAATGAGCAGTTCTTC.

In this sample, this clone turned up once. The chain uses TRBV11-3 and TRBJ1-1; tentatively, D is TRBD1 (6 bases). V gave up 1 base and J gave up 7 bases, with 16 bases separating them. Germline V lookup: CDR1 SGHNT, CDR2 YENEEA. This CDR3 has 15 amino acids. CDR3 amino acids: CASSLVQQGFSEAFF. CDR3 in DNA: TGTGCCAGCAGCTTAGTGCAACAGGGTTTCAGTGAAGCTTTCTTT. The complete variable domain, with remaining parts taken from reference TRBV11-3 and TRBJ1-1, reads EAGVVQSPRYKIIEKKQPVAFWCNPISGHNTLYWYLQNLGQGPELLIRYENEEAVDDSQLPKDRFSAERLKGVDSTLKIQPAELGDSAVYLCASSLVQQGFSEAFFGQGTRLTVV.

The gene calls are TRBV5-4 and TRBJ1-2; possibly TRBD1 for D (5 bases). V was shortened by 4 bases and J by 4 bases, with 11 bases between the two germline ends. The CDR3 sequence is 13 residues long. Germline CDR1 SGHNT, CDR2 YYREEE (reference sequence). CDR3 nucleotide sequence: TGTGCCAGCAGCCTCGTAGGGGTCTATGGCTACACCTTC. Translating gives CASSLVGVYGYTF.

This clone was counted only a few times. The rearrangement joins TRBV4-2 to TRBJ2-3, with D possibly matching TRBD2 (6 bases). Germline V gives CDR1 LGHNA, CDR2 YNFKEQ. The CDR3 consists of 16 residues. Trimming took off 4 bases at V and 2 bases at J, with 16 bases between the two ends. The CDR3 region has the DNA TGTGCCAGCAGCCCTAGGGACTGGGAACACACAGATACGCAGTATTTT. Translation: CASSPRDWEHTDTQYF.

In this sample, this clone turned up once. V usage is TRBV6-4 and J usage is TRBJ2-7; a possible D gene is TRBD2 (7 bases). The germline V and J ends were trimmed by 6 bases and 3 bases, with 15 bases remaining between them. CDR3 length: 14 residues. Germline CDR1 reads MRHNA; CDR2 reads SNTAGT. CDR3 in amino acids: CASSGGLRGYEQYV. The CDR3 nucleotides are TGTGCCAGCAGCGGGGGGCTGAGGGGCTACGAGCAGTACGTC.

V is TRBV3-1 (or the pseudogene TRBV3-2) and J is TRBJ1-4, with 8 bases aligning to TRBD1. This CDR3 region has 15 residues. The J segment lost 7 bases and the V segment lost 4 bases, leaving 8 bases of the junction unmatched. Germline lookup yields CDR1 LGHDT and CDR2 YNNKEL (reference sequence). The CDR3 coding sequence is TGTGCCAGCAGCCGTCAACCAGGGGGCGTTGAAAAACTGTTTTTT. This gives the protein CASSRQPGGVEKLFF.